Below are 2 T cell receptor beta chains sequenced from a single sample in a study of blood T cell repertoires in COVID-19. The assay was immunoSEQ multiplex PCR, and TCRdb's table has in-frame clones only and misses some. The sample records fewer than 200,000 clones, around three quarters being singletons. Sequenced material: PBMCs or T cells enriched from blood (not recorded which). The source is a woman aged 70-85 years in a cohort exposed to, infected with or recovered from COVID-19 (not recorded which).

DNA for the CDR3: TGTGCCAGCAGTTTACACCCCCAAGGAGGCAGGGGGCTAGGTGGCTACACCTTC. Translation: CASSLHPQGGRGLGGYTF. The chain recombines TRBV28 with TRBJ1-2; TRBD1 aligns across 8 bases. There are 18 residues in the CDR3. V lost 2 bases to trimming and J lost 7 bases; unmatched junction nucleotides: 18. The germline V gene has CDR1 MDHEN and CDR2 SYDVKM.

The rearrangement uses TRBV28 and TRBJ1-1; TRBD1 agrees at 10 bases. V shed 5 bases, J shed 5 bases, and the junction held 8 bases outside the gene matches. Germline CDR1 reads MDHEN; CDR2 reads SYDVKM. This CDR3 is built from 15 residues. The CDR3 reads CASSAPGQGKTEAFF. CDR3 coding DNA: TGTGCCAGCAGTGCCCCGGGACAGGGGAAGACTGAAGCTTTCTTT.